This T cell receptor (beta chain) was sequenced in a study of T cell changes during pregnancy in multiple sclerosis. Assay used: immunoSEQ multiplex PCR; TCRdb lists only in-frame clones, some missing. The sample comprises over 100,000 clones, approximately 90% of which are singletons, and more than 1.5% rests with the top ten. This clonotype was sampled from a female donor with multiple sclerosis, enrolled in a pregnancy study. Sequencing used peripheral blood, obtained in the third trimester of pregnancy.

CDR3 sequence reads: CASSEVSDRITEAFF. CDR3 in DNA: TGTGCCAGCAGTGAAGTGTCCGACAGGATCACTGAAGCTTTCTTT. The rearrangement joins TRBV6-1 to TRBJ1-1, with D possibly TRBD1 on 6 matching bases. CDR1 is MNHNS and CDR2 is SASEGT in the germline V gene. V was pared by 1 base and J by 4 bases, with 13 bases between. CDR3 length: 15 amino acids.